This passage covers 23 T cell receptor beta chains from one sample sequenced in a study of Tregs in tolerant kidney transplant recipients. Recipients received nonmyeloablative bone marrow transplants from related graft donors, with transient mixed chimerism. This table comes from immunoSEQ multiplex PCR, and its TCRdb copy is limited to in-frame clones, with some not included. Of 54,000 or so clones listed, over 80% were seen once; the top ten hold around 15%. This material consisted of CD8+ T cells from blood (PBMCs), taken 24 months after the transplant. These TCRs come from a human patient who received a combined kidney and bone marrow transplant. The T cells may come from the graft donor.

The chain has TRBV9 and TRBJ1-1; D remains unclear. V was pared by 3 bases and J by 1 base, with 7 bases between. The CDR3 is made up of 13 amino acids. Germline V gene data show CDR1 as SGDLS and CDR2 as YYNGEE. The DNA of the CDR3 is TGTGCCAGCAGCGAGGGAGGGAACACTGAAGCTTTCTTT. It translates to CASSEGGNTEAFF.

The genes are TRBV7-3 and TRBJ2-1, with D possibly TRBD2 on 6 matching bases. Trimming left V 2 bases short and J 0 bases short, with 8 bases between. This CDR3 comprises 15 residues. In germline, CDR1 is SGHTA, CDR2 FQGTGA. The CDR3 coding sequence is TGTGCCAGCAGCTTAGACGGGAGCTCCTACAATGAGCAGTTCTTC. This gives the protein CASSLDGSSYNEQFF. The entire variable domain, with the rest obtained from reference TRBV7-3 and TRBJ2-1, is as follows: GAGVSQTPSNKVTEKGKYVELRCDPISGHTALYWYRQSLGQGPEFLIYFQGTGAADDSGLPNDRFFAVRPEGSVSTLKIQRTERGDSAVYLCASSLDGSSYNEQFFGPGTRLTVL.

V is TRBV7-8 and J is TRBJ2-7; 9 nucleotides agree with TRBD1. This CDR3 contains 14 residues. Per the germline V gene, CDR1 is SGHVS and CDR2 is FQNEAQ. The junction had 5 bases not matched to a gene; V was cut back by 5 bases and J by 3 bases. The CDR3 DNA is TGTGCCAGCAGCGGAGCGGGACAGGGCTACGAGCAGTACTTC. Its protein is CASSGAGQGYEQYF.

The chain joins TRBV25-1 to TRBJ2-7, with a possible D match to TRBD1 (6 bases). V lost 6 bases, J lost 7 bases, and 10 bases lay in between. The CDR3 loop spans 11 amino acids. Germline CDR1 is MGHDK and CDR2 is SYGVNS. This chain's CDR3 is CASSPGTEQYF. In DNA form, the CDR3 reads TGTGCCAGCAGCCCCGGGACAGAGCAGTACTTC.

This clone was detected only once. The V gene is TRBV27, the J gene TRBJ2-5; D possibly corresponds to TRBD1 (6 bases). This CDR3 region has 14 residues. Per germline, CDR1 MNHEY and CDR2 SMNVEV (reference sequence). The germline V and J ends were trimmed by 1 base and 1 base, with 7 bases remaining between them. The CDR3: CASSLLGGQETQYF. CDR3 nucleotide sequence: TGTGCCAGCAGTTTATTAGGGGGCCAAGAGACCCAGTACTTC.

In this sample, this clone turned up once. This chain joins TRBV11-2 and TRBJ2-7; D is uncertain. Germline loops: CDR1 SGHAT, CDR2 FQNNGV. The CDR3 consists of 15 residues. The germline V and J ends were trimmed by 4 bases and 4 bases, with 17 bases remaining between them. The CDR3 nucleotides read TGTGCCAGCAGCTCACCTACAGAGTTGGAATACGAGCAGTACTTC. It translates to CASSSPTELEYEQYF.

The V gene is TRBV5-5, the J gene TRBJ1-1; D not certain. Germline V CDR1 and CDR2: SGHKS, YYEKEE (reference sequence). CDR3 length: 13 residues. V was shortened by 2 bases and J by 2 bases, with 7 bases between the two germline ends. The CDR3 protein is CASSFYINTEAFF. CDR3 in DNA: TGTGCCAGCAGCTTCTATATAAACACTGAAGCTTTCTTT. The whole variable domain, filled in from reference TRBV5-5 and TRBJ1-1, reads DAGVTQSPTHLIKTRGQQVTLRCSPISGHKSVSWYQQVLGQGPQFIFQYYEKEERGRGNFPDRFSARQFPNYSSELNVNALLLGDSALYLCASSFYINTEAFFGQGTRLTVV.

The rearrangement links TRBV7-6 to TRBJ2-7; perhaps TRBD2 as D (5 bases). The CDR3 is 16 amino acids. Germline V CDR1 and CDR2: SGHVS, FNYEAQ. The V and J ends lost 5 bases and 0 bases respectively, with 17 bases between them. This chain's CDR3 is CASSPASSGSSYEQYF. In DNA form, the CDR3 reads TGTGCCAGCAGCCCGGCCTCGAGCGGTAGCTCCTACGAGCAGTACTTC.

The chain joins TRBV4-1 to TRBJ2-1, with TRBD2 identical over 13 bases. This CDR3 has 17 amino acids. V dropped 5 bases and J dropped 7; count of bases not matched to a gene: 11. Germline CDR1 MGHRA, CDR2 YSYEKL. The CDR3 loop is CASSNLQPGLAGNEQFF. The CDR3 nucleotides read TGCGCCAGCAGCAACCTGCAACCGGGACTAGCGGGGAATGAGCAGTTCTTC.

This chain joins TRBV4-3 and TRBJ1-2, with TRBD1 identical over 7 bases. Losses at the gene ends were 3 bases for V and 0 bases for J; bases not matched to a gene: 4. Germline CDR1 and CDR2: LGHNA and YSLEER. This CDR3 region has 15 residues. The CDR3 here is CASSHDRDSNYGYTF. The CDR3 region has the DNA TGCGCCAGCAGCCATGACAGGGACTCTAACTATGGCTACACCTTC.

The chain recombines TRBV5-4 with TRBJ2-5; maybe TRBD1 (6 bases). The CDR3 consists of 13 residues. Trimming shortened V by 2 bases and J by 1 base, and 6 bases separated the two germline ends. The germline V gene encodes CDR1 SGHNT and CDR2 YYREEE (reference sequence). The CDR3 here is CASSLGGQETQYF. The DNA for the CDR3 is TGTGCCAGCAGCTTAGGGGGCCAAGAGACCCAGTACTTC.

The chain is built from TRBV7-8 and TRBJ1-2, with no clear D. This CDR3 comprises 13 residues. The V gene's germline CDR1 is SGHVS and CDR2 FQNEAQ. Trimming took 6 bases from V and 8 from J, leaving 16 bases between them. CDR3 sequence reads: CASSSTSVSGYTF. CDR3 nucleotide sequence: TGTGCCAGCAGTTCGACTTCCGTCTCCGGCTACACCTTC. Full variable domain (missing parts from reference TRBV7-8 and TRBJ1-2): GAGVSQSPRYKVAKRGQDVALRCDPISGHVSLFWYQQALGQGPEFLTYFQNEAQLDKSGLPSDRFFAERPEGSVSTLKIQRTQQEDSAVYLCASSSTSVSGYTFGSGTRLTVV.

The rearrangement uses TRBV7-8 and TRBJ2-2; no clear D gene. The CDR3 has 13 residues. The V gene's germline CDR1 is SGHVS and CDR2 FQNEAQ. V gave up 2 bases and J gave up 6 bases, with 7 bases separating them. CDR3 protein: CASSLYRAGELFF. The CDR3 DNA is TGTGCCAGCAGCTTATACCGGGCCGGGGAGCTGTTTTTT.

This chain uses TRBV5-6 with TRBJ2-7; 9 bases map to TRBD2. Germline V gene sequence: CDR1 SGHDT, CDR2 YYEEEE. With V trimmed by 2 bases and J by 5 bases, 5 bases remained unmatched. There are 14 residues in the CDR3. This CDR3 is CASSFPLAGHEQYF. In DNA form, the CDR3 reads TGTGCCAGCAGCTTCCCTCTAGCGGGGCACGAGCAGTACTTC.

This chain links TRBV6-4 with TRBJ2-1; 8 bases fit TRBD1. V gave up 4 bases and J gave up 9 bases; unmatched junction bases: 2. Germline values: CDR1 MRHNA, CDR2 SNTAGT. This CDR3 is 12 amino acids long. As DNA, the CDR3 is TGTGCCAGCAGTGGGACAGGGAGTGAGCAGTTCTTC. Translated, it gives CASSGTGSEQFF.

CDR3 protein: CASSGRMEVDTQYF. CDR3 in DNA: TGTGCCAGTAGCGGGAGGATGGAGGTGGATACGCAGTATTTT. The chain carries TRBV7-9 and TRBJ2-3; 10 bases are shared with TRBD2. CDR1 is SEHNR, CDR2 FQNEAQ, per germline (reference sequence). The CDR3 covers 14 residues. J was trimmed by 6 bases and V by 9 bases; bases with no gene match: 9.

CDR3 coding DNA: TGTGCCAGCAGTTCCCCGGGTTCTTCCAGGGGGGTCCTCGAGCAGTACTTC. Amino acid sequence: CASSSPGSSRGVLEQYF. This chain uses TRBV28 with TRBJ2-7; D may be TRBD1 (7 bases). Trimming took 4 bases from V and 6 from J, leaving 25 bases between them. CDR3 length equals 17 residues. Germline V CDR1 and CDR2: MDHEN, SYDVKM.

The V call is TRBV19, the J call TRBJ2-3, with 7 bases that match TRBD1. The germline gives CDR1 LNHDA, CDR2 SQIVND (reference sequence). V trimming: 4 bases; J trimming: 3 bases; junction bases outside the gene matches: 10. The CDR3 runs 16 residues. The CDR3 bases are TGTGCCAGTAGTAGGGGACAGAACCCAGAGACAGATACGCAGTATTTT. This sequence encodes CASSRGQNPETDTQYF.

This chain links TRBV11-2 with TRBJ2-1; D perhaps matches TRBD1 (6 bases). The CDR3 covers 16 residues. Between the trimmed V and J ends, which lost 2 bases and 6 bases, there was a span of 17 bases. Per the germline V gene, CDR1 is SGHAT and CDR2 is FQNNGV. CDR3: CASSLFDRFWGNEQFF. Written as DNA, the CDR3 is TGTGCCAGCAGCTTATTTGACAGGTTCTGGGGCAATGAGCAGTTCTTC.

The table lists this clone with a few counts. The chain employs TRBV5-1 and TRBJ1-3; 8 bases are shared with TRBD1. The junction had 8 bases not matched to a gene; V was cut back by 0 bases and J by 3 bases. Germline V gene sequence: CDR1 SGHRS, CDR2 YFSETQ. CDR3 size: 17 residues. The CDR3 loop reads CASSLGTQGAYGNTIYF. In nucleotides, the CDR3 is TGCGCCAGCAGCTTGGGTACTCAGGGGGCATATGGAAACACCATATATTTT.

CDR3 coding DNA: TGTGCCAGCAGTGAAGCCGGGAGGAGACCTTTGAGCGGGGAGCTGTTTTTT. Translation: CASSEAGRRPLSGELFF. The rearrangement joins TRBV6-1 to TRBJ2-2; 7 bases map to TRBD2. The CDR3 spans 17 residues. The germline CDR1 and CDR2 sequences are MNHNS and SASEGT. V was pared by 0 bases and J by 7 bases, with 11 bases of the junction left unmatched.

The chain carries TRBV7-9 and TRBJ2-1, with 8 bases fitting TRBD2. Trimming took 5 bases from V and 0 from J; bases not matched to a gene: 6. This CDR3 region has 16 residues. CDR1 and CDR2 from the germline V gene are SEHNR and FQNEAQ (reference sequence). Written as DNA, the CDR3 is TGTGCCAGCAGCGCCAGCGGGGGACTCTCCTACAATGAGCAGTTCTTC. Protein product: CASSASGGLSYNEQFF. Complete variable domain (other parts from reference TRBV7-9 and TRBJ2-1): DTGVSQNPRHKITKRGQNVTFRCDPISEHNRLYWYRQTLGQGPEFLTYFQNEAQLEKSRLLSDRFSAERPKGSFSTLEIQRTEQGDSAMYLCASSASGGLSYNEQFFGPGTRLTVL.

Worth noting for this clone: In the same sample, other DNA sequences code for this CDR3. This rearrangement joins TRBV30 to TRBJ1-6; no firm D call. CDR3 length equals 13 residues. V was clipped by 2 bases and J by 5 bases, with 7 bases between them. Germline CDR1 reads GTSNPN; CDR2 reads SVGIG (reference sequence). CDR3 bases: TGTGCCTGGAGTAGCGGGGATAATTCACCCCTCCACTTT. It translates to CAWSSGDNSPLHF. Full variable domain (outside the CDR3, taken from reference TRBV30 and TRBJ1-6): SQTIHQWPATLVQPVGSPLSLECTVEGTSNPNLYWYRQAAGRGLQLLFYSVGIGQISSEVPQNLSASRPQDRQFILSSKKLLLSDSGFYLCAWSSGDNSPLHFGNGTRLTVT.